The clone carrying this TCR beta chain was found a few times. This sample is drawn from a study of identical twins. Via MiXCR, TCRdb re-called the 5' RACE reads, giving one row per CDR3 protein. The sample lists over 600,000 distinct CDR3 sequences; 21% were seen once. Another study also made use of these data, one on T cells expressing NK-cell markers. That report adds: Several experiments added an anti-gamma-delta TCR antibody to sort only alpha-beta TCR T cells.

Sequenced sample: PBMCs. The TCR originated in a woman aged 18-35 years in good health.

The CDR3 DNA reads as TGCAGTGCAACCATCGTTGTCGAGAATTCACCCCTCCACTTT. This sequence encodes CSATIVVENSPLHF. V and J are TRBV20-1 and TRBJ1-6; D call uncertain. The V end was cut by 6 bases, the J end by 7 bases, with 16 bases between. The CDR3 loop spans 14 amino acids. Germline CDR1 and CDR2: DFQATT and SNEGSKA (reference sequence).